These 17 T cell receptor beta chains came from one sample sequenced in a study of shared clonotypes between healthy human individuals. Only in-frame clones appear in the TCRdb table, and some are missing; sequencing was by immunoSEQ multiplex PCR. Counted here are roughly 2.2 million clones, 85% to 95% occurring once; the ten biggest clones make up 0.35% to 0.45%. Sequenced material: naive CD4+ T cells from PBMCs. Subset described: CD45RA+ positively selected. These receptor sequences come from a man younger than 35 in good health. Some clones in this sample may be carry-over from other donors' samples.

Points on this clone: The sample holds other DNA sequences that translate to the same CDR3. The CDR3 DNA sequence: TGTGCCAGCAGCGTAGAAGGGAGCTATGGCTACACCTTC. Translated, it gives CASSVEGSYGYTF. J is TRBJ1-2 and V is TRBV9; D unresolved. Between the trimmed V and J ends, which lost 0 bases and 4 bases, there was a span of 7 bases. From germline, CDR1 is SGDLS and CDR2 YYNGEE. The length of the CDR3 is 13 residues.

V is TRBV27 and J is TRBJ2-7, with 12 bases matching TRBD1. The germline V gene encodes CDR1 MNHEY and CDR2 SMNVEV (reference sequence). The CDR3 sequence is 16 residues long. Unmatched junction bases numbered 10, after V lost 3 bases and J lost 7 bases. Here the CDR3 reads CASSFGSGQGAREQYF. DNA for the CDR3: TGTGCCAGCAGTTTCGGGTCGGGACAGGGGGCACGGGAGCAGTACTTC.

This clone appeared once. J is TRBJ2-2 and V is TRBV29-1; D not resolved. Trimming stripped 3 bases from V and 5 bases from J, with 10 bases between. Germline CDR1 reads SQVTM; CDR2 reads ANQGSEA. There are 13 residues in the CDR3. This chain's CDR3 is CSVERSLTGELFF. The CDR3 DNA reads as TGCAGCGTTGAGAGGTCATTAACCGGGGAGCTGTTTTTT.

The chain links TRBV27 to TRBJ2-3, with 7 bases identical to TRBD2. The germline V gene encodes CDR1 MNHEY and CDR2 SMNVEV (reference sequence). Unmatched junction bases numbered 5, after V lost 5 bases and J lost 0 bases. The CDR3 is 15 amino acids. Here the CDR3 DNA reads TGTGCCAGCAGTGGCTGGCGGGGGAGCACAGATACGCAGTATTTT. It translates to CASSGWRGSTDTQYF.

The chain uses TRBV30 and TRBJ1-4; the D is unclear. The CDR3 is 17 residues long. V lost 0 bases and J 3 bases, leaving 17 bases between the germline ends. Germline lookup yields CDR1 GTSNPN and CDR2 SVGIG (reference sequence). The CDR3: CAWSVGPRRAPNEKLFF. The CDR3 DNA is TGTGCCTGGAGTGTAGGACCCCGAAGGGCACCTAATGAAAAACTGTTTTTT. Full variable domain (rest looked up from reference TRBV30 and TRBJ1-4): SQTIHQWPATLVQPVGSPLSLECTVEGTSNPNLYWYRQAAGRGLQLLFYSVGIGQISSEVPQNLSASRPQDRQFILSSKKLLLSDSGFYLCAWSVGPRRAPNEKLFFGSGTQLSVL.

The chain employs TRBV2 and TRBJ2-3; D might be TRBD2 (6 bases). In germline, CDR1 is SNHLY, CDR2 FYNNEI. This CDR3 comprises 15 residues. Trimming removed 6 bases from V and 0 bases from J, with 13 bases in between. DNA of the CDR3: TGTGCCAGCAGCCGCGCCGGGACTAGCACAGATACGCAGTATTTT. Translation gives CASSRAGTSTDTQYF.

This chain joins TRBV30 and TRBJ1-3; no firm D call. The CDR3 contains 13 residues. Trimming stripped 4 bases from V and 2 bases from J, with 9 bases between. In germline, CDR1 is GTSNPN, CDR2 SVGIG (reference sequence). The CDR3 region has the DNA TGTGCCTGGAACGCCAAAGCTGGAAACACCATATATTTT. This encodes CAWNAKAGNTIYF.

The chain links TRBV28 to TRBJ2-7, with 7 bases matching TRBD1. Germline CDR1 is MDHEN and CDR2 is SYDVKM. J was trimmed by 2 bases and V by 5 bases; bases with no gene match: 6. This CDR3 has 14 amino acids. The CDR3 sequence is CASSKGGGAYEQYF. In DNA form, the CDR3 reads TGTGCCAGCAGTAAAGGGGGCGGAGCCTACGAGCAGTACTTC.

A remark on this clone: At one end, the junction sequence differs from germline, possibly due to a read error. The chain employs TRBV28 and TRBJ2-7; D assignment may be TRBD1 or TRBD2 (5 bases each). Germline CDR1 is MDHEN and CDR2 is SYDVKM. The CDR3 covers 11 residues. As DNA, the CDR3 is TGTGCCAGCAGTTCCAGGGAGCGACTGGGCTTC. It yields the protein CASSSRERLGF.

CDR3 sequence: CASSLVPTSNADTQYF. CDR3 bases: TGTGCCAGCAGCTTAGTCCCGACTAGCAACGCAGATACGCAGTATTTT. The chain couples TRBV7-2 to TRBJ2-3; TRBD2 matches at 7 bases. The ends lost 1 base at V and 4 bases at J; junction bases unmatched: 8. The CDR3 length is 16 residues. Looked up from germline, CDR1 is SGHTA and CDR2 is FQGNSA.

The chain uses TRBV5-4 and TRBJ2-5, with TRBD2 matching over 11 bases. This CDR3 has 19 residues. In germline, CDR1 is SGHNT, CDR2 YYREEE (reference sequence). Losses at the gene ends were 4 bases for V and 2 bases for J; bases not matched to a gene: 16. CDR3 nucleotide sequence: TGTGCCAGCAGCCCCGGCGGGAATAGCGGGAGGGCATCTCAAGAGACCCAGTACTTC. Amino acids: CASSPGGNSGRASQETQYF. The full variable domain, rest sourced from reference TRBV5-4 and TRBJ2-5, is ETGVTQSPTHLIKTRGQQVTLRCSSQSGHNTVSWYQQALGQGPQFIFQYYREEENGRGNFPPRFSGLQFPNYSSELNVNALELDDSALYLCASSPGGNSGRASQETQYFGPGTRLLVL.

The chain couples TRBV6-6 to TRBJ1-1; the D gene is possibly TRBD1 (5 bases). Germline V gene sequence: CDR1 MNHNY, CDR2 SVGAGI (reference sequence). Trimming took 6 bases from V and 8 from J, leaving 19 bases between them. The length of the CDR3 is 14 residues. The CDR3, as DNA: TGTGCCAGCAGAACCCCTCCCGGGGGTCAGGAAGCTTTCTTT. It is translated as CASRTPPGGQEAFF.

This chain connects TRBV6-6 to TRBJ2-5; D might be TRBD1 (6 bases). This CDR3 comprises 12 residues. Germline CDR1 is MNHNY and CDR2 is SVGAGI (reference sequence). Between the trimmed V and J ends, which lost 8 bases and 3 bases, there was a span of 10 bases. The CDR3 spells CASGKGEETQYF. DNA of the CDR3: TGTGCCAGCGGGAAGGGGGAAGAGACCCAGTACTTC.

The chain carries TRBV10-3 and TRBJ2-7; 8 bases map to TRBD2. The CDR3 runs to 14 residues. Germline V lookup: CDR1 ENHRY, CDR2 SYGVKD. V dropped 6 bases and J dropped 0; count of bases not matched to a gene: 4. Written as DNA, the CDR3 is TGTGCCATCAGCCGAGCGGGAGTCTCCTACGAGCAGTACTTC. It specifies CAISRAGVSYEQYF.

This clone was recorded only once. This chain joins TRBV4-3 and TRBJ2-3, with D unclear. The V end lost 1 base, the J end lost 4 bases, and 6 bases lay between the germline ends. This CDR3 spans 13 amino acids. Germline lookup yields CDR1 LGHNA and CDR2 YSLEER. The CDR3 here is CASSQVGSDTQYF. The CDR3 DNA sequence: TGCGCCAGCAGCCAAGTGGGATCAGATACGCAGTATTTT.

The chain employs TRBV4-1 and TRBJ2-1, with TRBD2 identical over 9 bases. Germline trimming cut 1 base from V and 8 bases from J; bases unmatched to any gene: 15. The CDR3 runs to 18 residues. CDR1 is MGHRA, CDR2 YSYEKL, per germline. The CDR3 DNA is TGCGCCAGCAGCCAAGTTTTGGCTAGCGGGAAGGCCGGGGATGAGCAGTTCTTC. Its translation: CASSQVLASGKAGDEQFF.

On this clone itself: Additional DNA sequences in this sample encode the identical CDR3. The J gene is TRBJ1-4, the V gene TRBV18, with 11 bases that match TRBD1. The CDR3 runs to 14 residues. Germline CDR1 and CDR2: KGHSH and LQKENI. The V segment lost 6 bases and the J segment 7 bases; nucleotides outside the gene matches: 4. The CDR3 sequence is CASSPGTGGEKLFF. Here the CDR3 DNA reads TGTGCCAGCTCCCCCGGGACAGGGGGTGAAAAACTGTTTTTT.